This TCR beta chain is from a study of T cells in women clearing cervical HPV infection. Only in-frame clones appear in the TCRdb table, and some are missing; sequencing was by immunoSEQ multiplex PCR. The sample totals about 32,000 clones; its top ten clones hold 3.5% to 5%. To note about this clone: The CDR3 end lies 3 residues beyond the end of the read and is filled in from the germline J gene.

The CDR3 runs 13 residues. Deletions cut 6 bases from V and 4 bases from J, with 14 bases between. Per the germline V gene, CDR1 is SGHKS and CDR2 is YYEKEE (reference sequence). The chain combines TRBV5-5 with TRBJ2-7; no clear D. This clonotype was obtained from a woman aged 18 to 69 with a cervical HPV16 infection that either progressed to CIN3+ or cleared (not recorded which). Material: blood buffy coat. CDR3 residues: CASTLGPEYEQYF. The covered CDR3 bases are TGTGCCAGCACCCTTGGTCCAGAATACGAG.